Each of the 6 T cell receptor beta chains below was sequenced from the same sample in a study of regulatory T cells in long-lasting Graves disease. The time point: persistent/refractory GD, antithyroid drugs over 5 years with positive TRAb. Extracted PBMC RNA gave rise to the TCR library. CDR3-region Arm-PCR and iRepertoire HTBI primers produced the TCR beta libraries. From the multiplex PCR reads, TCRdb called clonotypes with MiXCR, one entry per CDR3 protein. The sample contains 400,000 to 450,000 distinct CDR3 sequences, 20% to 25% of which appear only once. Source: peripheral blood mononuclear cells (PBMCs), taken when the disease was refractory, from a patient treated with antithyroid drugs. Source of these receptors: a female donor with Graves disease.

There are many counts of this clonotype. The J gene is TRBJ1-1, the V gene TRBV12-5, with D possibly matching TRBD1 (5 bases). Germline CDR1 LGHNT, CDR2 FRNRAP. CDR3 size: 15 residues. With 3 bases removed from V and 7 bases from J, the gap between germline ends came to 18 bases. The CDR3 reads CASGFGRARESEAFF. DNA of the CDR3: TGTGCTAGTGGTTTTGGCAGGGCCCGGGAGAGTGAAGCTTTCTTT.

To note about this clonotype: A much more abundant neighbour one base away suggests this may be a read error. The final CDR3 position lacks the conserved phenylalanine or tryptophan, pointing to a likely read error. V and J are TRBV12-3 or TRBV12-4 and TRBJ2-7; 7 nucleotides match TRBD1. V lost 6 bases and J lost 3; bases outside the gene matches: 8. This CDR3 is built from 14 residues. CDR3 nucleotide sequence: TGTGCCAGCAGCACACCTGACAGGGACTACGAGCAGTACCTC. It encodes CASSTPDRDYEQYL.

The chain employs TRBV7-2 and TRBJ2-7; 15 positions agree with TRBD2. The length of the CDR3 is 20 residues. Trimming at V came to 1 base and at J to 2 bases, leaving 12 bases not matched to a gene. The V gene's germline CDR1 is SGHTA and CDR2 FQGNSA. The CDR3 DNA reads TGTGCCAGCAGCTTAGTGGGTTTGGGACTAGCGGGAGGCCTTACCTACGAGCAGTACTTC. Protein product: CASSLVGLGLAGGLTYEQYF.

CDR3 nucleotide sequence: TGTGCCATCAGTGAGTCGTTAGTGGAGCCAAGAAACATTCAGTACTTC. Encoded protein: CAISESLVEPRNIQYF. This sequence joins TRBV10-3 and TRBJ2-4; D is ambiguous. Between the trimmed V and J ends, which lost 0 bases and 6 bases, there was a span of 15 bases. This CDR3 region has 16 residues. Germline V gives CDR1 ENHRY, CDR2 SYGVKD.

A few counts support this clonotype. The chain recombines TRBV28 with TRBJ1-1; possible D gene TRBD1, 6 bases. With 2 bases removed from V and 4 bases from J, the gap between germline ends came to 17 bases. Germline CDR1 MDHEN, CDR2 SYDVKM. The CDR3 is 16 amino acids. The CDR3 protein is CASSLAVVRGPTEAFF. CDR3 nucleotides: TGTGCCAGCAGTTTAGCCGTTGTCAGGGGACCCACTGAAGCTTTCTTT. The full variable domain, in which reference TRBV28 and TRBJ1-1 provide the parts outside the CDR3, is DVKVTQSSRYLVKRTGEKVFLECVQDMDHENMFWYRQDPGLGLRLIYFSYDVKMKEKGDIPEGYSVSREKKERFSLILESASTNQTSMYLCASSLAVVRGPTEAFFGQGTRLTVV.

Worth noting for this clonotype: A much bigger clone sits one base away, suggesting this may be a read error. The V call is TRBV28, the J call TRBJ2-7; D is undetermined. The V and J ends lost 7 bases and 3 bases respectively, with 10 bases between them. This CDR3 has 12 amino acids. In germline, CDR1 is MDHEN, CDR2 SYDVKM. This CDR3 reads CASNSRNYEQYF. CDR3 bases: TGTGCCAGCAATAGCAGGAACTACGAGCAGTACTTC.